The clone carrying this T cell receptor beta chain has a handful of counts. The antigen remains unidentified. The library was designed around alpha chains, so this beta chain is a stray read whose abundance carries little weight. TCRdb reprocessed the 5' RACE reads with MiXCR, giving one entry per CDR3 protein. The sample carries 16,000 or so distinct CDR3 sequences, approximately 7% recorded once. The germline V and J ends were trimmed by 6 bases and 1 base, with 13 bases remaining between them. Germline-derived CDR1 and CDR2 are SGHRS and YFSETQ. The CDR3 contains 14 residues. The data were taken from a study of spatial heterogeneity in lung cancer. Study outcomes and limitations: Estimates put coverage of tumor T cells 5.5% to 8% for alpha and roughly 12% for beta chains. Within tumors, counts of expanded alpha and beta TCRs tracked tumor mutation counts.

The time point here: sample taken at primary tumor resection. Whole RNA, isolated from tumor, nontumor lung or frozen PBMC, was sequenced without prior sorting. Material: lung tumor tissue, obtained at surgery. The rearrangement joins TRBV5-1 to TRBJ1-1; the D gene is possibly TRBD1 (6 bases). The receptor's source is a female donor with early-stage non-small cell lung cancer. The CDR3 protein is CASKEGGTNTEAFF. The CDR3 nucleotides are TGCGCCAGCAAGGAGGGGGGAACGAACACTGAAGCTTTCTTT. The entire variable domain, with the rest obtained from reference TRBV5-1 and TRBJ1-1, is as follows: KAGVTQTPRYLIKTRGQQVTLSCSPISGHRSVSWYQQTPGQGLQFLFEYFSETQRNKGNFPGRFSGRQFSNSRSEMNVSTLELGDSALYLCASKEGGTNTEAFFGQGTRLTVV.